These T cell receptor beta chains were read from a single sample in a study of T cell clonotyping in hematopoietic cell transplantation. Here immunoSEQ multiplex PCR was the method, and the copy in TCRdb shows in-frame clones only, minus some. This table has approximately 44,000 clones, roughly 94% appearing once. Input material: peripheral blood mononuclear cells. These receptors originate from a woman in her fifties or sixties in good health. Some clones in this sample may be carry-over from other donors' samples. Both conserved end residues are part of each CDR3. D genes are given only for firm matches. A clone size is listed for some rows: how often the clone was seen (once, few, many), or a class if it is expanded.

CDR3nt: TGTGCCATCAGCCCTAGTAGCCACATGACAGGGAACTATGGCTACACCTTC
CDR3aa: CAISPSSHMTGNYGYTF
v_gene: TRBV10-3
j_gene: TRBJ1-2
d_gene: TRBD1
abundance: NA

CDR3nt: TGCGCCAGCAGCTTGACTGTAGGGCCCCAGGACGACAATGAGCAGTTCTTC
CDR3aa: CASSLTVGPQDDNEQFF
v_gene: TRBV5-1
j_gene: TRBJ2-1
d_gene: NA
abundance: once

CDR3nt: TGTGCCAGCAGGCGAGAGGGGGGACGGCCTGAAGCTTTCTTT
CDR3aa: CASRREGGRPEAFF
v_gene: TRBV5-5
j_gene: TRBJ1-1
d_gene: NA
abundance: NA

CDR3nt: TGTGCCAGCAGCCCGACGGTCGGGGGGAACACTGAAGCTTTCTTT
CDR3aa: CASSPTVGGNTEAFF
v_gene: TRBV9
j_gene: TRBJ1-1
d_gene: NA
abundance: NA

CDR3nt: TGTGCCAGCAGTTACGACGCTCAGGAGGGGGGTCAGCCCCAGCATTTT
CDR3aa: CASSYDAQEGGQPQHF
v_gene: TRBV6-6
j_gene: TRBJ1-5
d_gene: NA
abundance: NA

CDR3nt: TGTGCCAGCAGTCAACGACAGGGGCCAAGGCCCCAGCATTTT
CDR3aa: CASSQRQGPRPQHF
v_gene: TRBV2
j_gene: TRBJ1-5
d_gene: TRBD1
abundance: NA

CDR3nt: TGTGCCAGCAGCTCAAACGGACATAACTATGGCTACACCTTC
CDR3aa: CASSSNGHNYGYTF
v_gene: TRBV7-8
j_gene: TRBJ1-2
d_gene: NA
abundance: NA

CDR3nt: TGTGCCAGCAGCCGGGATTTGGCGGCTCGCCAAGAGACCCAGTACTTC
CDR3aa: CASSRDLAARQETQYF
v_gene: TRBV5-6
j_gene: TRBJ2-5
d_gene: NA
abundance: NA

CDR3nt: TGTGCCAGCAGTTTCGGGACAGAGATTTCACCCCTCCACTTT
CDR3aa: CASSFGTEISPLHF
v_gene: TRBV27
j_gene: TRBJ1-6
d_gene: TRBD1
abundance: NA

CDR3nt: TGTGCCAGCAGTTTCGGGACGTATAACTATGGCTACACCTTC
CDR3aa: CASSFGTYNYGYTF
v_gene: TRBV6-5
j_gene: TRBJ1-2
d_gene: NA
abundance: NA

CDR3nt: TGTGCCAGTAGTTCACGACTAGCGGCAAACACCGGGGAGCTGTTTTTT
CDR3aa: CASSSRLAANTGELFF
v_gene: TRBV19
j_gene: TRBJ2-2
d_gene: TRBD2
abundance: NA

CDR3nt: TGTGCCAGCAGTGAACGGGGGGATCAGCCCCAGCATTTT
CDR3aa: CASSERGDQPQHF
v_gene: TRBV25-1
j_gene: TRBJ1-5
d_gene: NA
abundance: NA

CDR3nt: TGTGCCAGCAGCTTCTCTAGCGGGGCGGAGACCCAGTACTTC
CDR3aa: CASSFSSGAETQYF
v_gene: TRBV9
j_gene: TRBJ2-5
d_gene: TRBD2
abundance: NA

CDR3nt: TGCAGCGTCAGGGCGGGGACTGAAGCTTTCTTT
CDR3aa: CSVRAGTEAFF
v_gene: TRBV29-1
j_gene: TRBJ1-1
d_gene: NA
abundance: NA

CDR3nt: TGTGCCAGCAGGCCGACTAGCGTTCCCACAGATACGCAGTATTTT
CDR3aa: CASRPTSVPTDTQYF
v_gene: TRBV7-2
j_gene: TRBJ2-3
d_gene: TRBD2
abundance: NA

CDR3nt: TGTGCCACCAGCACACTGTGGGGGACAGAAAATTCACCCCTCCACTTT
CDR3aa: CATSTLWGTENSPLHF
v_gene: TRBV15
j_gene: TRBJ1-6
d_gene: TRBD1
abundance: NA

CDR3nt: TGTGCCAGCAGCCCACGGAGCTCCTACGAGCAGTACTTC
CDR3aa: CASSPRSSYEQYF
v_gene: TRBV5-4
j_gene: TRBJ2-7
d_gene: NA
abundance: NA

CDR3nt: TGTGCCAGCAAAATCACAGGGGCTTCGAACCAGGCCCAGCATTTT
CDR3aa: CASKITGASNQAQHF
v_gene: TRBV6-5
j_gene: TRBJ1-5
d_gene: TRBD1
abundance: NA

CDR3nt: TGTGCCAGCAGTGTCGAACGGGGGCTCGGCACAGATACGCAGTATTTT
CDR3aa: CASSVERGLGTDTQYF
v_gene: TRBV6-1
j_gene: TRBJ2-3
d_gene: NA
abundance: NA

CDR3nt: TGTGCCAGCAGTTCGGGACAGGGTATCGAGCAGTACTTC
CDR3aa: CASSSGQGIEQYF
v_gene: TRBV27
j_gene: TRBJ2-7
d_gene: TRBD1
abundance: few

CDR3nt: TGTGCCAGCAGCGAGACTAGCGGGTCGGGCACCGGGGAGCTGTTTTTT
CDR3aa: CASSETSGSGTGELFF
v_gene: TRBV4-2
j_gene: TRBJ2-2
d_gene: TRBD2
abundance: NA

CDR3nt: TGTGCCAGCAGCCCGACAGAGAACACTGAAGCTTTCTTT
CDR3aa: CASSPTENTEAFF
v_gene: TRBV6-1
j_gene: TRBJ1-1
d_gene: NA
abundance: NA

CDR3nt: TGCAGCGTTGAAACCAGGTCCCCGAACCTGGACCGATTTTACAATGAGCAGTTCTTC
CDR3aa: CSVETRSPNLDRFYNEQFF
v_gene: TRBV29-1
j_gene: TRBJ2-1
d_gene: NA
abundance: NA

CDR3nt: TGTGCCAGTCGTGGGGAATATGGCTACACCTTC
CDR3aa: CASRGEYGYTF
v_gene: TRBV25-1
j_gene: TRBJ1-2
d_gene: NA
abundance: NA

CDR3nt: TGTGCCAGCAGCCACGAGGGACTCCCCTCCTACGAGCAGTACTTC
CDR3aa: CASSHEGLPSYEQYF
v_gene: TRBV4-2
j_gene: TRBJ2-7
d_gene: NA
abundance: NA

CDR3nt: TGTGCCAGCAGCTTGTTCGTCGGGGAGGGTGGCTACACCTTC
CDR3aa: CASSLFVGEGGYTF
v_gene: TRBV5-5
j_gene: TRBJ1-2
d_gene: NA
abundance: once

CDR3nt: TGTGCCAGCAGCAAGGACGTCCCAGATACGCAGTATTTT
CDR3aa: CASSKDVPDTQYF
v_gene: TRBV7-7
j_gene: TRBJ2-3
d_gene: NA
abundance: NA

CDR3nt: TGCGCCAGCAGCCAGACAGAAGTGAACACTGAAGCTTTCTTT
CDR3aa: CASSQTEVNTEAFF
v_gene: TRBV4-1
j_gene: TRBJ1-1
d_gene: NA
abundance: NA

CDR3nt: TGTGCCAGCAGCCACCCCGGTCAGGGCGATGGCTACACCTTC
CDR3aa: CASSHPGQGDGYTF
v_gene: TRBV4-2
j_gene: TRBJ1-2
d_gene: NA
abundance: NA